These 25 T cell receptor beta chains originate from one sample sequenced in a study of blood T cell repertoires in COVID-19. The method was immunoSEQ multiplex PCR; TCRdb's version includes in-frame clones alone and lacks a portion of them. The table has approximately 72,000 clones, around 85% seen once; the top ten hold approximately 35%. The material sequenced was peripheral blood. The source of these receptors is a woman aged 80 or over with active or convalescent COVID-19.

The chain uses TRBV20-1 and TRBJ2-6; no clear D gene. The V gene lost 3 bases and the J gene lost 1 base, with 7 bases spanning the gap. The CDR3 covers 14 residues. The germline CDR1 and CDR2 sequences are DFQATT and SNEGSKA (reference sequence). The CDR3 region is CSASRISGANVLTF. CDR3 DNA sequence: TGCAGTGCTAGTCGTATTTCTGGGGCCAACGTCCTGACTTTC.

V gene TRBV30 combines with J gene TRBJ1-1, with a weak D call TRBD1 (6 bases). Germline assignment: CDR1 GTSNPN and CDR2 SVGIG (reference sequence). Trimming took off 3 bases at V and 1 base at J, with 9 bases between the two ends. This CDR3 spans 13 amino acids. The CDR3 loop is CAWSGTTNTEAFF. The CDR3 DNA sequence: TGTGCCTGGAGCGGGACAACGAACACTGAAGCTTTCTTT.

The CDR3: CASLPLAGAYTGELFF. The CDR3 bases are TGCGCCAGCCTCCCCCTAGCGGGGGCGTACACCGGGGAGCTGTTTTTT. V and J are TRBV5-1 and TRBJ2-2; 10 bases are shared with TRBD2. Trimming removed 7 bases from V and 3 bases from J; junction bases left unmatched: 9. CDR1 is SGHRS and CDR2 is YFSETQ in the germline V gene. The CDR3 runs 16 residues.

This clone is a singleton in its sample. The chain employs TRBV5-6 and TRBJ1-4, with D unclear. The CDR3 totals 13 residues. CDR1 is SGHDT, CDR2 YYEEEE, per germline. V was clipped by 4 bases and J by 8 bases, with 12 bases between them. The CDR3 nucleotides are TGTGCCAGCAGCGCGGCCCCAAGGGAAAAACTGTTTTTT. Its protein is CASSAAPREKLFF.

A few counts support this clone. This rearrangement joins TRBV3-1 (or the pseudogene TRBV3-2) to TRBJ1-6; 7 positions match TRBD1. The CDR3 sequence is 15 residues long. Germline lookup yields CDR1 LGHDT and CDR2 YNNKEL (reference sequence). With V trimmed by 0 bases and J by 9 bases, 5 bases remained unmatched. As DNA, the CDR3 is TGTGCCAGCAGCCAAGACGACAGGGTAGGTTCACCCCTCCACTTT. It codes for CASSQDDRVGSPLHF.

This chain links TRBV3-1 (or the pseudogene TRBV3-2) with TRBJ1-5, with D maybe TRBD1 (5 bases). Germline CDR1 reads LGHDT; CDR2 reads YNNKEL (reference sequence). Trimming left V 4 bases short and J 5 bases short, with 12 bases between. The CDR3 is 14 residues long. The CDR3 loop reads CASSPQVDHQPQHF. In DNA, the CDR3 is TGTGCCAGCAGCCCACAGGTCGACCATCAGCCCCAGCATTTT.

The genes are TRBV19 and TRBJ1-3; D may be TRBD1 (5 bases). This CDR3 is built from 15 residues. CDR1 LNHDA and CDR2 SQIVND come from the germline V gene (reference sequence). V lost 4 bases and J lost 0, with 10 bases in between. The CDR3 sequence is CASSTDSSSGNTIYF. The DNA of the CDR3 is TGTGCCAGTAGTACCGACAGCTCCTCTGGAAACACCATATATTTT.

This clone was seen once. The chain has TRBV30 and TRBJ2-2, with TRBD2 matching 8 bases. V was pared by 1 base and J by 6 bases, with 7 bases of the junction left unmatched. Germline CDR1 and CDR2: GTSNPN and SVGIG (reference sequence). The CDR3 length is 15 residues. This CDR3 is CAWSDVGGAAGELFF. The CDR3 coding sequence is TGTGCCTGGAGTGATGTCGGGGGGGCCGCCGGGGAGCTGTTTTTT.

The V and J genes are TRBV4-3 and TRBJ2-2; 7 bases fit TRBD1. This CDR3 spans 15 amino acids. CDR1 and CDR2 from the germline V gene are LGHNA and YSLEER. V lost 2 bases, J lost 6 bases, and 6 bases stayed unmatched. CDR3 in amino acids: CASSQFQRGPGELFF. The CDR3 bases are TGCGCCAGCAGCCAATTCCAAAGGGGGCCCGGGGAGCTGTTTTTT.

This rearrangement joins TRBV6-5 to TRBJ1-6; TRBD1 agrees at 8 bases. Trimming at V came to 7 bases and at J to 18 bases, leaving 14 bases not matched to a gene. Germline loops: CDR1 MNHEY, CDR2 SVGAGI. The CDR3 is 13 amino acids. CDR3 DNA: TGTGCCAGCACCAGAGTGTGGGGAGGACAGGGCCACTTT. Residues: CASTRVWGGQGHF.

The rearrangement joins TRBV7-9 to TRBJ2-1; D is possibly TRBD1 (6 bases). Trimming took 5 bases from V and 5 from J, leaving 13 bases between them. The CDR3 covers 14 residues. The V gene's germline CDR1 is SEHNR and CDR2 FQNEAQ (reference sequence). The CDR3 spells CASSPARTDNEQFF. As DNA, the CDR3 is TGTGCCAGCAGCCCGGCCAGGACAGACAATGAGCAGTTCTTC.

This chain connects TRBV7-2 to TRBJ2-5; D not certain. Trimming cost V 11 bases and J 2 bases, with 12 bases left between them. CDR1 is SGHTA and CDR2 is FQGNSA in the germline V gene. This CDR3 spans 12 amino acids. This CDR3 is CACARWQETQYF. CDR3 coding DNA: TGTGCCTGCGCTAGATGGCAAGAGACCCAGTACTTC.

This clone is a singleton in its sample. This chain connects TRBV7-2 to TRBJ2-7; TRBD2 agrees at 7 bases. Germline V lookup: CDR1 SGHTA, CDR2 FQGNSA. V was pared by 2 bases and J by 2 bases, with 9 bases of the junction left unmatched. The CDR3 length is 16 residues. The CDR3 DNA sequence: TGTGCCAGCAGCTTAACGGGGGGAAGGGGAACCTACGAGCAGTACTTC. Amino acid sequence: CASSLTGGRGTYEQYF.

The CDR3 here is CASSHPRRGEQYF. For the CDR3, the DNA is TGCGCCAGCAGCCACCCCAGGCGGGGGGAGCAGTACTTC. The chain carries TRBV4-1 and TRBJ2-7, with 7 positions matching TRBD2. Germline-derived CDR1 and CDR2 are MGHRA and YSYEKL. J gave up 7 bases and V 3 bases, and 6 bases lay outside the gene matches. CDR3 length: 13 residues.

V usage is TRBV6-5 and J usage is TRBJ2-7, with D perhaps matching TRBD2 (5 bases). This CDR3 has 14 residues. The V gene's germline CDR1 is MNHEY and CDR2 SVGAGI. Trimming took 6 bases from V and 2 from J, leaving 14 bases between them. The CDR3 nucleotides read TGTGCCAGCAGGCACCGGGGTCAGCCCTACGAGCAGTACTTC. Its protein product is CASRHRGQPYEQYF.

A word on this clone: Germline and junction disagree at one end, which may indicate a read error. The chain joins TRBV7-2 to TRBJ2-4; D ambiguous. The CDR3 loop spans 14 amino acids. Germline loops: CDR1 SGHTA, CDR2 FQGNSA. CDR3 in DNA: TGTGCCAGCAGCGTAGCCCCGGTGGAAAACATTCAGTACTTC. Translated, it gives CASSVAPVENIQYF.

The CDR3 nucleotides read TGTGCCAGTACCCACATCGGGGGGGATACGCAGTATTTT. Its protein product is CASTHIGGDTQYF. The chain uses TRBV19 and TRBJ2-3, with TRBD2 matching over 7 bases. The CDR3 runs to 13 residues. With V trimmed by 7 bases and J by 6 bases, 7 bases remained unmatched. Germline V lookup: CDR1 LNHDA, CDR2 SQIVND (reference sequence).

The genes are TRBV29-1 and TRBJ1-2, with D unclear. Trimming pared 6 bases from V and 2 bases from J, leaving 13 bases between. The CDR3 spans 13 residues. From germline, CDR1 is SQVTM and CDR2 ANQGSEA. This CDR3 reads CSVPRQDNYGYTF. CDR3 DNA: TGCAGCGTCCCCAGACAAGACAACTATGGCTACACCTTC.

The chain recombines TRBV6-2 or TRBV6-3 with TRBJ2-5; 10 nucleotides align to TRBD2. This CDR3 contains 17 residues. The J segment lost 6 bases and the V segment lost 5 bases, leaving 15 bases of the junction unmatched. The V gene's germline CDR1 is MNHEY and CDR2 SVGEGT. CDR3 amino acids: CASSTFPSGGGGKTQYF. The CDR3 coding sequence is TGTGCCAGCAGTACTTTTCCTAGCGGGGGAGGAGGGAAGACCCAGTACTTC.

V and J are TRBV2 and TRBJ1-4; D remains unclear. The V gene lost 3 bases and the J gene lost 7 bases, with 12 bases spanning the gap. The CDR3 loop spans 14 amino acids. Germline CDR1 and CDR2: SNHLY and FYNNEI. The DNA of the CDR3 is TGTGCCAGCAGTGAGTTGTTGGTCGGTGAAAAACTGTTTTTT. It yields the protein CASSELLVGEKLFF.

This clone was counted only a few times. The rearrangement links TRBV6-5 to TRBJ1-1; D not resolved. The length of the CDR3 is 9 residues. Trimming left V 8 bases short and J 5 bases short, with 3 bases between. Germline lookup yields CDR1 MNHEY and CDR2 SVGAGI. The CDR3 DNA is TGTGCCAGCCTAACTGAAGCTTTCTTT. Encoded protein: CASLTEAFF.

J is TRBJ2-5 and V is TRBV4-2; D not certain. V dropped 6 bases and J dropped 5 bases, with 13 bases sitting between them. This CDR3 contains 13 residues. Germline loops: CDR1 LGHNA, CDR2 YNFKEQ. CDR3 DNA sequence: TGTGCCAGCAGTCCACGAGTACGGGAGACCCAGTACTTC. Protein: CASSPRVRETQYF.

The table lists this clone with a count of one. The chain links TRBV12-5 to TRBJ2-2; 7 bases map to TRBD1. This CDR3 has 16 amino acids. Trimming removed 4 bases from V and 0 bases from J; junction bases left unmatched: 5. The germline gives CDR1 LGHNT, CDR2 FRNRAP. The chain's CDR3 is CASGSPGTANTGELFF. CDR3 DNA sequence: TGTGCTAGTGGTTCTCCCGGGACAGCGAACACCGGGGAGCTGTTTTTT.

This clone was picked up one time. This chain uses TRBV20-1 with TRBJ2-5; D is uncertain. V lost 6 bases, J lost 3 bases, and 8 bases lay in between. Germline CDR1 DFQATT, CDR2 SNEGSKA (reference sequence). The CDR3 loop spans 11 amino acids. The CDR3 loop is CSAQQEETQYF. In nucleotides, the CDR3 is TGCAGTGCACAACAAGAAGAGACCCAGTACTTC.

The CDR3 loop reads CASSSLGGEDTQYF. Written as DNA, the CDR3 is TGTGCCAGCAGTTCCCTTGGGGGGGAAGATACGCAGTATTTT. V usage is TRBV7-2 and J usage is TRBJ2-3; 7 bases agree with TRBD2. Trimming removed 6 bases from V and 5 bases from J; junction bases left unmatched: 8. Germline V CDR1 and CDR2: SGHTA, FQGNSA. CDR3 length: 14 residues.